Described below is a single T cell receptor (beta chain) sequence and its context. This clonotype was detected only a few times. The clone's antigen remains unknown. No base qualities exist here, and no much larger clone lies one base off it. The data were obtained in a study of T-cell memory formation after mild COVID-19 (dated by TCRdb to the early 2020s). For the wider study: TCR sequence clusters from the two donors were largely donor specific. In a couple of donors, T-cell clones that expanded and contracted after mild COVID-19 were followed by sequencing TCRalpha and TCRbeta repertoires longitudinally. Two young, previously healthy adult volunteers, one female and one male, were included in the cohort. Broader findings and caveats from the paper: Clones contracting from day 15 to 85 had balanced CD4/CD8 phenotypes, while a second wave expanding from day 15 to 37 was biased towards CD4+. Only two mild cases were covered by the study, and larger cohorts that include severe cases with pre-infection samples were considered necessary. Some responding clones were found in pre-infection memory, which suggests that pre-existing cross-reactive memory T cells took part in the SARS-CoV-2 response. SARS-CoV-2 specificity was not confirmed for the second-wave clones peaking on day 37. Contracting CD4+ clones were located mainly in the CM and EM memory subsets, whereas CD8+ clones were found to be enriched in EMRA.

Ficoll-Paque density gradient centrifugation was the method used to isolate PBMCs. TCRdb lists the instrument as Illumina NovaSeq 6000. cDNA libraries for TCRalpha and TCRbeta were prepared by 5'RACE using constant-segment primers, with sample barcodes and unique molecular identifiers added. Trizol reagent was used to extract RNA from every sample. Libraries were amplified in two PCR steps, with a second sample barcode and Illumina TruSeq adapters added in the second step. Sequencing of libraries was performed on an Illumina NovaSeq with 2 x 150 bp paired-end reads. As for how the authors treated the data: With migec v1.2.7, reads were demultiplexed and then collapsed into UMI-guided consensus sequences. Using mixcr v2.1.11, UMI consensuses were aligned to TRA and TRB V and J templates and then assembled into clonotypes. Expanded or contracted clonotypes were those called significant by both edgeR and NoisET, with noise models trained on biological replicates. For edgeR calls, a false discovery rate-adjusted p below 0.01 and a log2 fold-change threshold of 1 were applied. PCA with hierarchical clustering of max-normalized trajectories of the 1000 most abundant clonotypes was used as exploratory dynamics analysis. Each responding clone was given a CD4 or CD8 phenotype based on the CD4+ and CD8+ repertoires, which had been sequenced separately. Using fastp at Q25 and MiXCR, TCRdb reprocessed the public reads and kept productive beta chains. Rows merge per CDR3 protein into single entries with the most common DNA and genes. Clone size and V and J calls follow TCRdb, not the original study. The sample table lists about 340,000 distinct CDR3 sequences, 10% to 15% of them with a count of one. 20% to 25% of the sample goes to the ten largest clones.

Sequences SGHRS (CDR1) and YFSETQ (CDR2) are obtained from the germline V gene. The CDR3 spans 15 residues, from the cysteine through the phenylalanine. Only the CDR3 region is kept as DNA, spanning 45 bases read in frame from base 1. V is pruned by 1 base and J by 2 bases, leaving 4 bases of the junction without a gene match. The sample consisted of PBMCs or a T cell subset sorted from them (not recorded which). This clonotype originated in a young man who had mild COVID-19 (a few samples of this study predate the infection). The sample titles of this study are shuffled in the database, so cell type and time point are left out; the donor was told from shared clones. This receptor chain uses TRBV5-1 and TRBJ1-1, with 8 bases in between that match TRBD1. The CDR3 region has the sequence CASSLRQGRNTEAFF. The bases read TGCGCCAGCAGCTTGAGACAGGGGCGAAACACTGAAGCTTTCTTT. With the rest looked up from the reference TRBV5-1 and TRBJ1-1 genes rather than sequenced, the full variable domain is KAGVTQTPRYLIKTRGQQVTLSCSPISGHRSVSWYQQTPGQGLQFLFEYFSETQRNKGNFPGRFSGRQFSNSRSEMNVSTLELGDSALYLCASSLRQGRNTEAFFGQGTRLTVV.